Listed here are 5 T cell receptor beta chains from one sample, sequenced in a study of PD-L1 blockade in urothelial cancer. This table comes from immunoSEQ multiplex PCR, and its TCRdb copy is limited to in-frame clones, with some not included. The sample carries more than 45,000 clones, approximately 83% recorded once. The source was PBMCs, collected around atezolizumab (anti-PD-L1) treatment. The receptors stem from a man aged 60 to 75 with urothelial cancer.

This clone was seen a few times. V usage is TRBV5-1 and J usage is TRBJ1-1, with no clear D. CDR3 length: 15 amino acids. Trimming took off 4 bases at V and 0 bases at J, with 13 bases between the two ends. Germline V gives CDR1 SGHRS, CDR2 YFSETQ. Written as DNA, the CDR3 is TGCGCCAGCAGCCTGAGCGGAGGCGTGAACACTGAAGCTTTCTTT. Translated, it gives CASSLSGGVNTEAFF.

J is TRBJ2-5 and V is TRBV27, with D unresolved. V was pared by 8 bases and J by 8 bases, with 15 bases between. From germline, CDR1 is MNHEY and CDR2 SMNVEV (reference sequence). The CDR3 has 12 residues. CDR3: CASAQDGLTQYF. CDR3 DNA: TGTGCCAGCGCCCAAGATGGGCTCACCCAGTACTTC.

The chain links TRBV19 to TRBJ2-1, with 8 nucleotides matching TRBD2. Per germline, CDR1 LNHDA and CDR2 SQIVND (reference sequence). This CDR3 region has 16 residues. The V gene end was trimmed by 3 bases and the J gene end by 3 bases; junction bases not matched to a gene: 7. CDR3 sequence (DNA): TGTGCCAGTAGTATGCCGTCGCGGGGGGACTACAATGAGCAGTTCTTC. Translation gives CASSMPSRGDYNEQFF.

The CDR3 is CASGSGGGWDTQYF. The DNA for the CDR3 is TGTGCCAGCGGGAGCGGGGGCGGATGGGATACGCAGTATTTT. The gene calls are TRBV6-6 and TRBJ2-3; 8 bases map to TRBD2. Germline lookup yields CDR1 MNHNY and CDR2 SVGAGI (reference sequence). The CDR3 is 14 amino acids. Trimming removed 8 bases from V and 6 bases from J; junction bases left unmatched: 10.

The chain links TRBV5-1 to TRBJ1-4, with D tentatively TRBD1 (6 bases). V gave up 0 bases and J gave up 8 bases, with 17 bases separating them. This CDR3 contains 16 residues. Per germline, CDR1 SGHRS and CDR2 YFSETQ. CDR3 bases: TGCGCCAGCAGCTTGGCCCCCGGGGGCGGGGGGGAAAAACTGTTTTTT. Protein: CASSLAPGGGGEKLFF.